These T cell receptor beta chains were read from a single sample in a study of neurological immune-mediated disorders. A single record per CDR3 protein comes from TCRdb applying MiXCR to the 5' RACE reads. Of 70,000 to 90,000 distinct CDR3 sequences listed, 4.5% to 7.5% are singletons. Sequencing was done on a sample of PBMCs. These receptors came from a woman aged 60 to 75 with multiple sclerosis. Both conserved end residues are part of each CDR3. A D gene is named only where the DNA matches it firmly. Clone size is stated in some rows and not others, as once, few, many or a class when expanded.

j_call clone_size v_call d_call cdr3_aa cdr3_nt
TRBJ2-7 many TRBV4-1 TRBD1 CASSQEGVGQGDNEQYF TGCGCCAGCAGCCAAGAAGGGGTGGGACAGGGGGATAACGAGCAGTACTTC
TRBJ1-6 many TRBV5-1 - CASSLPGTDSPLHF TGCGCCAGCAGCCTCCCCGGGACCGATTCACCCCTCCACTTT
TRBJ1-5 many TRBV11-2 TRBD1 CASSLAGQSGSQPQHF TGTGCCAGCAGCTTAGCGGGACAGTCCGGTAGTCAGCCCCAGCATTTT
TRBJ1-1 many TRBV5-5 - CASSLSPGKNTEAFF TGTGCCAGCAGCTTGAGTCCAGGAAAGAACACTGAAGCTTTCTTT
TRBJ2-1 many TRBV20-1 TRBD2 CSARTPRSGGASKNEQFF TGCAGTGCTAGGACACCCAGGAGCGGGGGGGCCAGTAAAAATGAGCAGTTCTTC
TRBJ2-5 many TRBV6-1 - CASSESGFWETQYF TGTGCCAGCAGTGAATCGGGTTTTTGGGAGACCCAGTACTTC
TRBJ1-1 many TRBV14 - CASSQDLRSGLEAFF TGTGCCAGCAGCCAAGATCTTAGGAGCGGGCTCGAAGCTTTCTTT
TRBJ1-1 many TRBV6-6 - CASSYSRGSGTEAFF TGTGCCAGCAGTTACTCGAGGGGGTCCGGCACTGAAGCTTTCTTT
TRBJ2-7 many TRBV5-1 - CASSLEPRGIGSYEQYF TGCGCCAGCAGCTTGGAACCCCGAGGGATCGGCTCCTACGAGCAGTACTTC
TRBJ1-6 - TRBV20-1 - CSARDRGGSSYNSPLHF TGCAGTGCTAGAGATCGCGGGGGGAGCTCCTATAATTCACCCCTCCACTTT
TRBJ1-2 few TRBV6-1 TRBD1 CASKTDRGRHGYTF TGTGCCAGCAAAACTGACAGGGGTAGGCATGGCTACACCTTC
TRBJ1-2 many TRBV7-9 - CASSLVQGQGYTF TGTGCCAGCAGTCTCGTACAGGGACAAGGCTACACCTTC
TRBJ2-7 many TRBV6-1 - CASSGSNRLHYEQYF TGTGCCAGCAGTGGATCCAACAGGCTTCACTACGAGCAGTACTTC
TRBJ2-3 many TRBV7-9 - CASSFKPDTQYF TGTGCCAGCAGCTTCAAGCCAGATACGCAGTATTTT
TRBJ2-5 many TRBV18 - CASSLGTQETQYF TGTGCCAGCTCACTGGGGACACAAGAGACCCAGTACTTC
TRBJ2-1 many TRBV7-2 TRBD2 CASSLGPGGQYNEQFF TGTGCCAGCAGCTTAGGTCCGGGGGGGCAATACAATGAGCAGTTCTTC
TRBJ2-1 once TRBV20-1 TRBD2 CSASLGGEGNEQFF TGCAGTGCTAGTCTGGGGGGGGAGGGCAATGAGCAGTTCTTC
TRBJ2-2 many TRBV20-1 - CSASGTGGELFF TGCAGTGCCTCGGGGACGGGCGGGGAGCTGTTTTTT
TRBJ2-7 many TRBV29-1 - CSAGQTSYEQYF TGCAGCGCTGGACAGACCTCCTACGAGCAGTACTTC
TRBJ2-7 many TRBV6-1 - CASRSAPPLYEQYF TGTGCCAGCCGCTCGGCACCTCCCCTCTACGAGCAGTACTTC
TRBJ2-5 many TRBV5-1 - CASSRADNQETQYF TGCGCCAGCAGCCGGGCGGACAACCAAGAGACCCAGTACTTC
TRBJ2-7 many TRBV20-1 - CSAHVFGMGAEVSYEQYF TGCAGTGCCCACGTGTTTGGCATGGGGGCCGAGGTCTCCTACGAGCAGTACTTC
TRBJ2-7 many TRBV20-1 - CSARAGIYEQYF TGCAGTGCTAGGGCGGGGATTTACGAGCAGTACTTC
TRBJ2-7 many TRBV20-1 - CSASLPSGREQYF TGCAGTGCAAGCCTACCTTCCGGACGAGAGCAGTACTTC
TRBJ2-7 many TRBV5-1 - CASSLDFGEQYF TGCGCCAGCAGCTTGGACTTCGGCGAGCAGTACTTC
TRBJ1-2 many TRBV6-1 TRBD1 CASRGQGAGYTF TGTGCCAGCAGGGGCCAGGGGGCTGGCTACACCTTC
TRBJ1-1 many TRBV20-1 - CSASTYARQNTEAFF TGCAGTGCCTCAACTTACGCACGACAGAACACTGAAGCTTTCTTT
TRBJ2-3 many TRBV2 TRBD1 CASARDRGTDTQYF TGTGCCAGCGCTCGGGACAGGGGTACAGATACGCAGTATTTT
TRBJ1-1 few TRBV24-1 - CATSDPGSGGAEAFF TGTGCCACCAGTGACCCCGGGTCCGGGGGAGCTGAAGCTTTCTTT
TRBJ2-1 many TRBV24-1 - CATSDLIRIEQFF TGTGCCACCAGTGATTTGATCCGGATTGAGCAGTTCTTC
TRBJ1-4 many TRBV20-1 - CSASPRGNEKLFF TGCAGTGCTAGTCCAAGGGGTAATGAAAAACTGTTTTTT
TRBJ2-3 many TRBV5-1 - CASSLAPDRGGTQYF TGCGCCAGCAGCTTGGCCCCTGACAGGGGAGGGACGCAGTATTTT
TRBJ1-1 many TRBV5-1 - CASSTSDSNTEAFF TGCGCCAGCAGCACCTCGGACAGCAACACTGAAGCTTTCTTT
TRBJ1-5 - TRBV12-3/TRBV12-4 - CASSLGGADQPQHF TGTGCCAGCAGTTTAGGAGGTGCGGATCAGCCCCAGCATTTT
TRBJ2-7 - TRBV19 - CASSMGRGAYEQYF TGTGCCAGTAGTATGGGTCGCGGTGCCTACGAGCAGTACTTC